The rows below give T cell receptor beta chains drawn from one sample of a study of T cells in Graves' hyperthyroidism and ophthalmopathy. TCRdb called the multiplex PCR reads again in MiXCR, with one record for every CDR3 protein. The sample lists approximately 400,000 distinct CDR3 sequences, about 16% occurring once. The sequencing sample was made of blood. These receptor sequences come from a woman aged 25 to 39 with Graves' hyperthyroidism. Both conserved end residues are trimmed from each CDR3.

v_call,cdr3_aa
TRBV14,ASSLKFRRSGVGSTGELF
TRBV6-5,ASSYSYSWTSLAKNIQY
TRBV11-2,ASSPMVEQF
TRBV11-2,ASSESVRLAFDEQF
TRBV20-1,RGDRDQTYNEQF
TRBV7-9,ASSLGLRERDKNIQY
TRBV27,ASSWRGIAGGYEQY
TRBV10-1,ASSETSGRGTGELF
TRBV3-1,ASSSGQGIRTEAF
TRBV7-3,ASSLTPTLGEQF
TRBV30,AWVVRGQGADEQY
TRBV27,ASSKQGAGRGTEAF
TRBV20-1,SARLQETQY
TRBV7-9,ASSPAGGTNQPQH
TRBV20-1,SARSVAGVTVTSYNEQF
TRBV27,ASSTPPGQAMSTQY
TRBV28,ASSPNSGGRYEQY
TRBV9,ASSVEGSPRSPRTDTQY
TRBV6-6,ASSYSASNEQF
TRBV18,ASSPPEATMNTEAF
TRBV12-3/TRBV12-4,ASSSYSGTSTDTQY
TRBV29-1,SVGLGTSYEQY
TRBV5-1,ASSTKYEQY
TRBV7-2,ASSSDGTAYYEQY
TRBV7-9,ASSFGLAGANPKETQY
TRBV30,AWSRGGHEQY
TRBV24-1,ATNQDVGQRFF
TRBV11-2,ASSLVTGTNTGELF
TRBV24-1,ATRAGTGITNTEAF
TRBV6-1,ASTSHRLDRSYEQY
TRBV18,ASSPRPGFFSYEQY
TRBV6-1,ATWDYLTGRGNTIY
TRBV27,ASSFRGRVTDTQY
TRBV9,ASSVELGLHTDTQY
TRBV7-2,ASSLAYDTQY
TRBV2,ASSEMGARETQY
TRBV12-3/TRBV12-4,ASSPLREGDTQY
TRBV3-1,ASSPRSAGGSEQF
TRBV2,ASSEALRGRFNNSPLH
TRBV18,AAYGGRSSDEQF
TRBV11-2,ASSDGTSGPSSYNEQF
TRBV20-1,SARPPGLRNYGYT
TRBV3-1,ASSQGLAGVADTQY
TRBV27,ASSNGLTKGYT
TRBV30,AWSRGVSGYEQY
TRBV12-3/TRBV12-4,ASSPPSGSNYEQY
TRBV20-1,SASGDPPNIQY
TRBV2,ASSGTSGRAVSTGELF
TRBV3-1,ASSQAGGLSGNTIY
TRBV7-6,ASSRTYYEQY
TRBV5-1,ASRPTIGDGYT
TRBV3-1,ASSQARHGYT
TRBV11-2,ASSLRIAGERYNEQF
TRBV27,ASSLYPSGRASTDTQY
TRBV20-1,SARAREGLGEQF